One T cell receptor beta chain is described in this entry. Its binding antigen is unknown. Nothing much larger sits one base from this clone, and base qualities are not available. For sequencing of the TCRbeta CDR3 region, genomic DNA was extracted from the sorted cells. TCRbeta CDR3 regions were sequenced using the immunoSEQ Assay. TCRdb provides this immuneACCESS table in a form limited to in-frame rearrangements. Some clones are lacking; in checked studies, under half of them reflect an unresolved V gene, and why the rest are absent is not known. The sample table shows 90,000 or so clones, and 80% to 90% are seen once. Of the sample, roughly 0.33% falls within the top ten clones. The sample comes from a study of OX40 agonist ivuxolimab in advanced cancers. Concerning the study at large: Ivuxolimab was a fully human IgG2 agonistic monoclonal antibody targeting the costimulatory receptor OX40 (CD134). Intravenous ivuxolimab was administered to patients every 2 weeks at six dose levels: 0.01, 0.1, 0.3, 1.5, 3 and 10 mg/kg. Among the approximately 50 dose-escalation patients, about 19 had hepatocellular carcinoma, approximately 15 melanoma, 9 renal cell carcinoma and 9 head and neck cancer. In the dose-escalation cohort, roughly 80% of patients were male, and the mean age was approximately 60 years, with a range of about 20 to 79. Prior anti-PD-1, anti-PD-L1 or anti-CTLA-4 therapy was permitted, and 30% to 45% of dose-escalation patients had received checkpoint inhibitors. Three dose-escalation patients achieved partial responses, one with hepatocellular carcinoma and two with cutaneous melanoma. Peripheral TCRbeta sequencing was intended to test whether TCR sequence diversity was altered and clonal T-cell expansion was caused by ivuxolimab. The paper describes the monotherapy dose-escalation part (N ≈ 52 patients) of the phase I trial of ivuxolimab. What the study reported, not specific to this receptor: Low levels of normalized T-cell clonal expansion were also seen in some patients who did not respond. At doses from 0.1 to 3.0 mg/kg, clonal expansion was seen in both CD4+ and CD8+ blood T cells between baseline and week 6. In the 0.1-3.0 mg/kg groups, partial responders were among the patients with the lowest normalized peripheral clonal expansion, particularly in CD8+ T cells. After ivuxolimab, expanded clones were on average more numerous among CD8+ T cells than among CD4+ T cells. The antigen specificity of the clonally expanded peripheral T cells was not determined.

The trial excluded patients who had a history of autoimmune disease or who were on systemic immunosuppression. Peripheral blood for TCR sequencing was collected from all dose cohorts at baseline, on cycle 4 day 1, and on cycle 7 day 1. Samples came from an open-label, multicenter, first-in-human phase I dose-escalation trial of ivuxolimab. Adults with locally advanced or metastatic head and neck squamous cell, hepatocellular, melanoma or renal cell carcinoma were enrolled in the trial. Before TCR sequencing, CD4+ T cells and CD8+ T cells were sorted from peripheral blood as separate populations. Via the germline V gene (reference sequence), CDR1 is GTSNPN and CDR2 SVGIG. Trimming leaves V shorter by 0 bases and J shorter by 6 bases, with the junction holding 2 bases beyond the gene matches. The CDR3 measures 13 amino acids from cysteine to phenylalanine. The sequence is cut down to CDR3 DNA, 39 bases in frame from base 1.

This TCR came from an adult with an advanced solid tumor such as melanoma, head and neck, liver or kidney cancer. The starting material was CD4+ or CD8+ T cells sorted from blood, obtained in a trial of the OX40 agonist ivuxolimab. Here the chain combines TRBV30 and TRBJ2-3, with TRBD1 identical over 8 junction bases. The CDR3 has the sequence CAWSVQGADTQYF. The sequence in DNA is TGTGCCTGGAGTGTTCAGGGGGCGGATACGCAGTATTTT.